This entry features one TCR beta chain sequence. Antigen: not known. Here immunoSEQ multiplex PCR was the method, and the copy in TCRdb shows in-frame clones only, minus some. The table lists about 150,000 clones, less than 90% of them singletons. This entry comes from a study of T cell responses to AZD1222 COVID-19 vaccine. General observations from the study: Unmutated variant regions are reportedly targeted by nearly half of spike-specific TCRs. Sampled repertoires all dated from after the peak T cell response. Baseline antibody screening turned up just a handful of seropositive AZD1222 recipients.

V lost 2 bases and J lost 7, with 11 bases in between. The CDR3 consists of 12 residues. Germline CDR1 reads GTSNPN; CDR2 reads SVGIG (reference sequence). The V gene is TRBV30, the J gene TRBJ1-2; D remains ambiguous. The material was peripheral blood, obtained on day 0 of MenACWY control vaccination. This clonotype was obtained from an adult in good health. CDR3 sequence (DNA): TGTGCCTGGAGTTTCCAGTCCGGTGGCTACACCTTC. It yields the protein CAWSFQSGGYTF.